This T cell receptor beta chain was identified in a study of identical twins. This clonotype was recorded a few times. Unique molecular identifiers were present on the cDNA, and a universal primer site came from template switching. Via MiXCR, TCRdb re-called the 5' RACE reads, giving one row per CDR3 protein. The repertoire consists of about 300,000 distinct CDR3 sequences, with more than 9% occurring once and the leading ten covering approximately 7.9%. Trimming stripped 0 bases from V and 2 bases from J, with 13 bases between. Germline V lookup: CDR1 DFQATT, CDR2 SNEGSKA (reference sequence). The CDR3 extends over 15 amino acids. This sample was shared with a second study, whose subject was yellow fever vaccine responses in identical twins.

This receptor was obtained from a woman younger than 35 in good health. Sequencing used CD8+ T cells sorted from blood. The V call is TRBV20-1, the J call TRBJ2-5; D remains unclear. The CDR3, as DNA: TGCAGTGCTAGAGATCTGTTTGGGGAACAAGAGACCCAGTACTTC. It specifies CSARDLFGEQETQYF.